This is a list of T cell receptor beta chains from one sample in a study of blood T cell repertoires in COVID-19. Here immunoSEQ multiplex PCR was the method, and the copy in TCRdb shows in-frame clones only, minus some. The table lists about 77,000 clones, 80% of them singletons. The source material was peripheral blood. The receptors come from a woman in her sixties or seventies with acute or convalescent COVID-19. The CDR3 runs from the conserved cysteine through the conserved F or W. Each record gives: D gene, J gene, V gene, clone size, CDR3 protein, CDR3 DNA. A D gene is named only where the DNA matches it firmly. Clone size is stated in some rows and not others, as once, few, many or a class when expanded.

TRBD1 | TRBJ1-1 | TRBV6-5 | NA | CASRQGVTEAFF | TGTGCCAGCCGACAGGGGGTCACTGAAGCTTTCTTT
TRBD1 | TRBJ1-1 | TRBV7-8 | NA | CASSLVFGTGNTEAFF | TGTGCCAGCAGCTTAGTTTTCGGGACAGGGAACACTGAAGCTTTCTTT
NA | TRBJ2-1 | TRBV3-1/TRBV3-2 | few | CASTSREPYPLYDNEQFF | TGTGCCAGCACCTCTCGGGAGCCTTATCCCCTATACGACAATGAGCAGTTCTTC
NA | TRBJ1-6 | TRBV6-6 | NA | CASRDTYNSPLHF | TGTGCCAGCAGGGACACATATAATTCACCCCTCCACTTT
NA | TRBJ1-1 | TRBV14 | few | CASSPERHLNTEAFF | TGTGCCAGCAGCCCGGAGAGGCATCTGAACACTGAAGCTTTCTTT
TRBD1 | TRBJ2-7 | TRBV5-6 | NA | CASSEGQLYEQYF | TGTGCCAGCAGCGAGGGACAGTTATACGAGCAGTACTTC
TRBD1 | TRBJ1-5 | TRBV3-1/TRBV3-2 | few | CASSRGQGGSQPQHF | TGTGCCAGCAGCCGCGGACAGGGGGGAAGTCAGCCCCAGCATTTT
NA | TRBJ1-1 | TRBV19 | NA | CASSIDTFRLRNTEAFF | TGTGCCAGTAGTATAGATACCTTCAGGCTGAGGAACACTGAAGCTTTCTTT
NA | TRBJ1-1 | TRBV2 | NA | CASSADMGANTEAFF | TGTGCCAGCAGCGCTGACATGGGGGCGAACACTGAAGCTTTCTTT
NA | TRBJ1-4 | TRBV5-1 | NA | CASSETVGSEKLFF | TGCGCCAGCAGCGAAACAGTGGGTTCGGAAAAACTGTTTTTT
NA | TRBJ1-2 | TRBV12-3/TRBV12-4 | NA | CASSLNTLRGYTF | TGTGCCAGCAGTTTAAACACCCTTCGAGGCTACACCTTC
NA | TRBJ1-6 | TRBV5-6 | NA | CASSPRQSSYNSPLHF | TGTGCCAGCAGCCCCCGACAGAGCTCCTATAATTCACCCCTCCACTTT
TRBD1 | TRBJ1-2 | TRBV5-1 | NA | CASSTGGVYGYTF | TGCGCCAGTTCGACAGGGGGCGTATATGGCTACACCTTC
NA | TRBJ2-7 | TRBV28 | NA | CASLSQTVSSYEQYF | TGTGCCAGCTTATCCCAGACAGTGAGCTCCTACGAGCAGTACTTC
NA | TRBJ1-1 | TRBV6-1 | once | CASSEAVRGSEAFF | TGTGCCAGCAGTGAAGCCGTTAGGGGTTCTGAAGCTTTCTTT
NA | TRBJ1-6 | TRBV5-6 | NA | CASTVNSYNSPLHF | TGTGCCAGCACCGTAAACTCCTATAATTCACCCCTCCACTTT